These 24 T cell receptor beta chains originate from one sample sequenced in a study of blood T cell repertoires in COVID-19. Profiling relied on immunoSEQ multiplex PCR, and the TCRdb table lists in-frame clones only, not all of them. In the table there are about 76,000 clones, approximately 89% of which are singletons. Material: peripheral blood. All receptors come from a human donor in a cohort sampled during active COVID-19.

The rearrangement links TRBV4-1 to TRBJ1-4, with a possible D match to TRBD1 (5 bases). Germline lookup yields CDR1 MGHRA and CDR2 YSYEKL. Trimming stripped 4 bases from V and 3 bases from J, with 18 bases between. The CDR3 extends over 17 amino acids. CDR3: CASSPIRGSRANEKLFF. CDR3 DNA sequence: TGCGCCAGCAGCCCGATTCGGGGGTCCCGGGCTAATGAAAAACTGTTTTTT.

This clone was recorded once. This rearrangement joins TRBV10-3 to TRBJ1-2, with 8 bases identical to TRBD1. The CDR3 is 14 amino acids. CDR1 is ENHRY and CDR2 is SYGVKD in the germline V gene. V was pared by 5 bases and J by 6 bases, with 8 bases of the junction left unmatched. The CDR3 DNA follows: TGTGCCATCAGTTTAGGACAGGGAGGCAATGGCTACACCTTC. This gives the protein CAISLGQGGNGYTF.

CDR3 region: CASSAQLTGELFF. Here the CDR3 DNA reads TGTGCCAGCAGTGCCCAACTCACCGGGGAGCTGTTTTTT. The chain is built from TRBV2 and TRBJ2-2; D remains ambiguous. This CDR3 contains 13 residues. The germline gives CDR1 SNHLY, CDR2 FYNNEI. Trimming stripped 4 bases from V and 4 bases from J, with 7 bases between.

The chain links TRBV5-6 to TRBJ2-1; D call uncertain. The CDR3 consists of 14 residues. Germline CDR1 reads SGHDT; CDR2 reads YYEEEE. Trimming removed 0 bases from V and 4 bases from J, with 8 bases in between. Here the CDR3 DNA reads TGTGCCAGCAGCTTGGCCAGGCCGTACAATGAGCAGTTCTTC. Protein product: CASSLARPYNEQFF.

This clone was seen just once. J is TRBJ1-4 and V is TRBV7-9, with D tentatively TRBD1 (5 bases). Germline loops: CDR1 SEHNR, CDR2 FQNEAQ (reference sequence). The V and J ends lost 5 bases and 5 bases respectively, with 15 bases between them. The CDR3 extends over 15 amino acids. CDR3 bases: TGTGCCAGCAGCCATACCATACGGACAAATGAAAAACTGTTTTTT. This gives the protein CASSHTIRTNEKLFF.

The chain is built from TRBV6-6 and TRBJ2-2; 7 positions agree with TRBD2. Germline V gene lookup returns CDR1 MNHNY and CDR2 SVGAGI (reference sequence). The CDR3 is made up of 17 amino acids. V shed 5 bases and J 3 bases; nucleotides not matched to a gene: 12. The CDR3 DNA reads as TGTGCCAGCAGTCACGGTGTTTGGACTAGGGACACCGGGGAGCTGTTTTTT. As protein: CASSHGVWTRDTGELFF.

This clone was seen just once. The rearrangement links TRBV6-5 to TRBJ1-4; D is possibly TRBD1 (6 bases). The V gene's germline CDR1 is MNHEY and CDR2 SVGAGI. The CDR3 consists of 14 residues. Trimming removed 8 bases at V and 7 bases at J, with 17 bases between. CDR3 nucleotide sequence: TGTGCCAGCGGGGAGGGGGACTTAGGTGAAAAACTGTTTTTT. Translation gives CASGEGDLGEKLFF.

The V call is TRBV11-2, the J call TRBJ1-2; D is possibly TRBD1 (6 bases). The CDR3 extends over 13 amino acids. Looked up from germline, CDR1 is SGHAT and CDR2 is FQNNGV. V lost 5 bases, J lost 4 bases, and 11 bases lay in between. CDR3 loop: CASSPGQTYGYTF. CDR3 DNA: TGTGCCAGCAGCCCCGGACAGACCTATGGCTACACCTTC. The full variable domain, in which reference TRBV11-2 and TRBJ1-2 provide the parts outside the CDR3, is EAGVAQSPRYKIIEKRQSVAFWCNPISGHATLYWYQQILGQGPKLLIQFQNNGVVDDSQLPKDRFSAERLKGVDSTLKIQPAKLEDSAVYLCASSPGQTYGYTFGSGTRLTVV.

This clone was detected a few times. V and J are TRBV6-5 and TRBJ2-7; 9 bases match TRBD1. V dropped 2 bases and J dropped 2; count of bases not matched to a gene: 4. The germline V gene has CDR1 MNHEY and CDR2 SVGAGI. This CDR3 spans 15 amino acids. The CDR3 reads CASSYDRGGTYEQYF. CDR3 DNA: TGTGCCAGCAGTTACGACAGGGGGGGAACCTACGAGCAGTACTTC.

J is TRBJ1-2 and V is TRBV29-1; 8 bases line up with TRBD1. The ends lost 7 bases at V and 8 bases at J; junction bases unmatched: 6. The germline V gene has CDR1 SQVTM and CDR2 ANQGSEA. The CDR3 loop spans 11 amino acids. CDR3 in amino acids: CSDRTGPGYTF. CDR3 sequence (DNA): TGCAGCGATCGGACAGGGCCGGGCTACACCTTC. Full variable domain (missing parts from reference TRBV29-1 and TRBJ1-2): SAVISQKPSRDICQRGTSLTIQCQVDSQVTMMFWYRQQPGQSLTLIATANQGSEATYESGFVIDKFPISRPNLTFSTLTVSNMSPEDSSIYLCSDRTGPGYTFGSGTRLTVV.

The gene calls are TRBV6-5 and TRBJ1-5, with D hard to call. CDR1 is MNHEY and CDR2 is SVGAGI in the germline V gene. The V gene lost 2 bases and the J gene lost 7 bases, with 12 bases spanning the gap. The CDR3 has 14 amino acids. The CDR3 DNA reads TGTGCCAGCAGTTACCGCGGGGTCGGGCAGCCCCAGCATTTT. It yields the protein CASSYRGVGQPQHF.

The V call is TRBV2, the J call TRBJ2-7; 7 nucleotides line up with TRBD1. CDR3 size: 14 residues. V was pared by 3 bases and J by 4 bases, with 6 bases of the junction left unmatched. Germline V lookup: CDR1 SNHLY, CDR2 FYNNEI. The DNA for the CDR3 is TGTGCCAGCAGTGATCCGGGACAGCAGTACGAGCAGTACTTC. Amino acids: CASSDPGQQYEQYF.

This clone was counted a single time. The sample carries other DNA sequences with the same CDR3. The chain combines TRBV7-9 with TRBJ2-3; TRBD2 aligns across 10 bases. After removal of 7 bases from V and 8 bases from J, the junction contained 6 bases not matched to a gene. The V gene's germline CDR1 is SEHNR and CDR2 FQNEAQ (reference sequence). The length of the CDR3 is 13 residues. In DNA, the CDR3 is TGTGCCAGCACTACTAGCGGGGTTGGTACGCAGTATTTT. Its protein product is CASTTSGVGTQYF.

The gene calls are TRBV27 and TRBJ2-7; no reliable D call. V gave up 8 bases and J gave up 2 bases, with 13 bases separating them. Germline CDR1 and CDR2: MNHEY and SMNVEV (reference sequence). The CDR3 spans 13 residues. The CDR3 DNA reads TGTGCCAGCCGCGGTCTACTAACCTACGAGCAGTACTTC. This sequence encodes CASRGLLTYEQYF.

The V and J genes are TRBV12-3 or TRBV12-4 and TRBJ2-7, with 9 bases lining up with TRBD1. CDR3 length equals 13 residues. V was pared by 6 bases and J by 0 bases, with 0 bases of the junction left unmatched. The CDR3 nucleotides read TGTGCCAGCAGGGACAGGGGCTCCTACGAGCAGTACTTC. It is translated as CASRDRGSYEQYF.

The chain links TRBV18 to TRBJ1-1; D not certain. The ends were cut back, 3 bases at V and 2 bases at J, with 13 bases in the middle. Germline V gene data show CDR1 as KGHSH and CDR2 as LQKENI. This CDR3 has 15 residues. The CDR3 DNA reads TGTGCCAGCTCACCCCCGGGCGGACTAAACACTGAAGCTTTCTTT. This encodes CASSPPGGLNTEAFF.

V gene TRBV11-2 combines with J gene TRBJ2-5, with 7 bases identical to TRBD1. Trimming took 5 bases from V and 5 from J; bases not matched to a gene: 8. This CDR3 is built from 14 residues. Germline V CDR1 and CDR2: SGHAT, FQNNGV. As DNA, the CDR3 is TGTGCCAGCAGCCGTAAGTGGGACAGCGAGACCCAGTACTTC. This translates into CASSRKWDSETQYF.

The chain couples TRBV6-2 or TRBV6-3 to TRBJ2-1; perhaps TRBD1 as D (6 bases). The CDR3 consists of 13 residues. Germline-derived CDR1 and CDR2 are MNHEY and SVGEGT. Trimming pared 6 bases from V and 6 bases from J, leaving 12 bases between. CDR3 loop: CASSPRDTNEQFF. CDR3 DNA: TGTGCCAGCAGCCCTCGGGACACCAATGAGCAGTTCTTC.

This chain joins TRBV7-2 and TRBJ2-5, with D perhaps matching TRBD2 (6 bases). This CDR3 contains 14 residues. Germline V lookup: CDR1 SGHTA, CDR2 FQGNSA. V lost 5 bases to trimming and J lost 2 bases, with 12 bases between them. CDR3 DNA sequence: TGTGCCAGCAGCCGCGGACTACATCAAGAGACCCAGTACTTC. It is translated as CASSRGLHQETQYF.

This chain connects TRBV4-3 to TRBJ2-1; D unresolved. The CDR3 loop spans 15 amino acids. The germline V gene has CDR1 LGHNA and CDR2 YSLEER. The germline V and J ends were trimmed by 3 bases and 0 bases, with 9 bases remaining between them. CDR3 sequence (DNA): TGCGCCAGCAGCCATGGTGGGCCCTCCTACAATGAGCAGTTCTTC. Amino acid sequence: CASSHGGPSYNEQFF.

The V and J genes are TRBV7-9 and TRBJ2-2; TRBD2 agrees at 9 bases. V lost 1 base and J lost 6; bases outside the gene matches: 9. This CDR3 has 17 amino acids. Germline V gives CDR1 SEHNR, CDR2 FQNEAQ (reference sequence). The CDR3 coding sequence is TGTGCCAGCAGCTTAGGGCTAGCGGGGATAGAACCCGGGGAGCTGTTTTTT. Amino acid sequence: CASSLGLAGIEPGELFF.

The table lists this clone with a count of one. V is TRBV11-2 and J is TRBJ2-5; 16 bases line up with TRBD2. J lost 5 bases, V lost 3 bases, and 6 bases had no gene match. Germline loops: CDR1 SGHAT, CDR2 FQNNGV. CDR3 length: 17 residues. The CDR3 region has the DNA TGTGCCAGCAGCTTGGGGACTAGCGGGGGGGCGTGGGAGACCCAGTACTTC. Its translation is CASSLGTSGGAWETQYF.

V and J are TRBV2 and TRBJ2-7; TRBD2 agrees at 10 bases. The CDR3 has 15 amino acids. V gave up 1 base and J gave up 5 bases; unmatched junction bases: 5. Germline CDR1 and CDR2: SNHLY and FYNNEI. Here the CDR3 DNA reads TGTGCCAGCAGTGAAGGAGCGGGGGGGCCAGACGAGCAGTACTTC. It specifies CASSEGAGGPDEQYF.

This clone was picked up one time. The chain couples TRBV5-6 to TRBJ1-5; perhaps TRBD1 as D (6 bases). The CDR3 length is 16 residues. Trimming took off 0 bases at V and 2 bases at J, with 12 bases between the two ends. CDR1 SGHDT and CDR2 YYEEEE come from the germline V gene. The CDR3 DNA is TGTGCCAGCAGCTTGGGGCAGGGGCGCGGCAATCAGCCCCAGCATTTT. Amino acids: CASSLGQGRGNQPQHF.